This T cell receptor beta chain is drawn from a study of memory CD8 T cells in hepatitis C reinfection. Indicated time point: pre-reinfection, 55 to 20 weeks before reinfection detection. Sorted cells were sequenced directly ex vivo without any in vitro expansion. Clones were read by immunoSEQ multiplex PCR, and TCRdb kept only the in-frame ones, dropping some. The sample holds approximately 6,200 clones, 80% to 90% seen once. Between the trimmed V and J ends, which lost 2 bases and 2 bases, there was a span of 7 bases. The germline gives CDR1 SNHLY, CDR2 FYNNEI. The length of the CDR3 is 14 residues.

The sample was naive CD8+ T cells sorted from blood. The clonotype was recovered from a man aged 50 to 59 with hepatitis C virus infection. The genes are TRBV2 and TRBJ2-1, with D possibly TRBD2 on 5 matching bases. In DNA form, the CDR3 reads TGTGCCAGCAGTGAAAGCGGACCCTACAATGAGCAGTTCTTC. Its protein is CASSESGPYNEQFF.